This TCR beta chain is drawn from a study of cytomegalovirus exposure and HLA in healthy donors. This CDR3 is built from 13 residues. Germline V gene lookup returns CDR1 ENHRY and CDR2 SYGVKD. V lost 8 bases and J lost 5; bases outside the gene matches: 7. PCR was performed using 60 Vbeta and 13 Jbeta primers. This table comes from immunoSEQ multiplex PCR, and its TCRdb copy is limited to in-frame clones, with some not included. The sample includes 100,000 to 150,000 clones, about 78% seen only once; the top ten take about 8.2%. The source is a woman aged 40 to 55 in good health and CMV-seropositive. This chain links TRBV10-3 with TRBJ2-7; 9 nucleotides align to TRBD1. The sequenced sample was PBMCs. The CDR3 DNA reads TGTGCCATCGGGACAGGGCAGGGAGACGAGCAGTACTTC. Residues: CAIGTGQGDEQYF.